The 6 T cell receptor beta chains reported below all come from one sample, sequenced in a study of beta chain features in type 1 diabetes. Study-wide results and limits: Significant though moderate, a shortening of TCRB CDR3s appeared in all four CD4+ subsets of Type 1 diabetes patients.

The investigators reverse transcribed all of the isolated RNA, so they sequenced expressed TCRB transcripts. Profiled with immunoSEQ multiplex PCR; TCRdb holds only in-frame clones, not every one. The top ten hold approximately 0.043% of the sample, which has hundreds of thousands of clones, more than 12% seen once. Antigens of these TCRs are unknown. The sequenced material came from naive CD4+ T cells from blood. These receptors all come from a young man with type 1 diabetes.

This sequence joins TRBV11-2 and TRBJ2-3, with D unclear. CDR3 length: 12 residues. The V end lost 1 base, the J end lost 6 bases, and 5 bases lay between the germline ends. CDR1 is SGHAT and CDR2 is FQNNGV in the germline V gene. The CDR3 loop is CASSLVRDTQYF. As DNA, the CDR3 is TGTGCCAGCAGCTTAGTACGGGATACGCAGTATTTT.

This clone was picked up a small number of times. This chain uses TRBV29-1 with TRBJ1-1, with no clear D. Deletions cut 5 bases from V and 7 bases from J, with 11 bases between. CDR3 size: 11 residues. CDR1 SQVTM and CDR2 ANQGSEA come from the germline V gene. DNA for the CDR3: TGCAGCGTTAGCGGCCTGAATGAAGCTTTCTTT. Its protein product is CSVSGLNEAFF.

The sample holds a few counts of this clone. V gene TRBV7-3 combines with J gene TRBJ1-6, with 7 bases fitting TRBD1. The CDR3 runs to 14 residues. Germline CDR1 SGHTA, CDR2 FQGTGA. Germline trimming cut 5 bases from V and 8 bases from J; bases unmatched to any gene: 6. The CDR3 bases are TGTGCCAGCAGCCTGACAGGGTTGGATTCACCCCTCCACTTT. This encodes CASSLTGLDSPLHF.

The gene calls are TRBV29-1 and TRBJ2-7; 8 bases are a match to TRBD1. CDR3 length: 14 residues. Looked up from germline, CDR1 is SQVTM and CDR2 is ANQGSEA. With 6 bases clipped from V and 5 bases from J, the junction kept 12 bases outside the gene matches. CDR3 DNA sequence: TGCAGCGTCTCTGGGACAGGCGCGACGGACGAGCAGTACTTC. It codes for CSVSGTGATDEQYF.

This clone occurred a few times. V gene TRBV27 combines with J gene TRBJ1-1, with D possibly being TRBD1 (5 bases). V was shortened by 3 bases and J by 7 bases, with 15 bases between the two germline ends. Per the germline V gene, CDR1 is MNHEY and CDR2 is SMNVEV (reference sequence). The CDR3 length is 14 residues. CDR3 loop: CASSFRQSLREAFF. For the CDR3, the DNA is TGTGCCAGCAGTTTCAGACAGAGCCTACGTGAAGCTTTCTTT.

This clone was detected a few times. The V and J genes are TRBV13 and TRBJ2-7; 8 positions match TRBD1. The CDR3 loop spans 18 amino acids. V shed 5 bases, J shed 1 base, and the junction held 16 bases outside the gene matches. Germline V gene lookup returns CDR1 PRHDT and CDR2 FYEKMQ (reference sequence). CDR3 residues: CASSHLTGALLPSYEQYF. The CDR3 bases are TGTGCCAGCAGCCACTTGACAGGGGCCCTGTTACCGTCCTACGAGCAGTACTTC.